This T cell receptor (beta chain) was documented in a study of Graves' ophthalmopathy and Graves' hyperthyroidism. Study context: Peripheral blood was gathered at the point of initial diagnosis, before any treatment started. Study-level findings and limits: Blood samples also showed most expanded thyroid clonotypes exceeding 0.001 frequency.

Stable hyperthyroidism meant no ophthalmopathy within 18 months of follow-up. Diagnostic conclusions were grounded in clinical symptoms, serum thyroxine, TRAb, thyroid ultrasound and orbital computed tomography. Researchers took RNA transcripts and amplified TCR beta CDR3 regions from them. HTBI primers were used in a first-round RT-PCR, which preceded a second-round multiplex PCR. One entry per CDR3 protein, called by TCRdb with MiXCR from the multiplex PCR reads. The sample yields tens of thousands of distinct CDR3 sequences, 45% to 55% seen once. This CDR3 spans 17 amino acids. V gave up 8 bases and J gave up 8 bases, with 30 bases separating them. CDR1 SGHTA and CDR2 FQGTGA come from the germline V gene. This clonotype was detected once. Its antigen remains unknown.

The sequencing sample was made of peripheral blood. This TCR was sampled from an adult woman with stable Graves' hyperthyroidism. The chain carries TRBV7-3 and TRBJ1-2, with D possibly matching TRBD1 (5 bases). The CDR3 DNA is TGTGCCAGCGGCTCCGCCGAGTCCGGGGGGGGACCAGGCGGCTACACCTTC. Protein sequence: CASGSAESGGGPGGYTF.